This T cell receptor beta chain was identified in a study of metastatic and nonmetastatic thyroid tumors. Across the study: The comparison covered peripheral blood and tumor or nodule tissue in malignant and benign thyroid patients. General study findings and limits: In both blood and tumor samples, TCR beta diversity was reported significantly higher for malignant than benign nodules.

Before thyroid surgery, none of the patients had received any treatment. Worth noting for this clone: Antigen specificity is unknown.

Original processing notes: The distant-metastasis classifier for papillary thyroid cancer was built from CDR3 differences across clinicopathological groups. Through MiXCR, TCRdb re-clonotyped the PCR reads. TCRdb's processing, not the authors' own work, is the source of the V and J calls. The profile covers about 24,000 clones, with 20% to 30% appearing a single time and approximately 12% taken by the ten largest. CDR1 and CDR2 (germline): SEHNR, FQNEAQ (reference sequence). This CDR3 has 11 amino acids. V lost 4 bases, J lost 15 bases, and 13 bases lay in between. The clonotype originates from a male donor with papillary thyroid cancer or a benign thyroid nodule (not recorded which). Some clones in this sample may be carry-over from other donors' samples. The chain recombines TRBV7-9 with TRBJ2-1, with TRBD2 as a possible D gene (5 bases). The specimen was tumor tissue. For the CDR3, the DNA is TGTGCCAGCAGCTCGACTCTCCGGGGGTTCTTC. Translating gives CASSSTLRGFF.